The clone carrying this TCR beta chain was seen a single time. Its antigen is unidentified. This sample stems from a study of T cell repertoires in cytomegalovirus infection. For the study at large: Carrying CMV and the relevant HLA type showed in public TCR beta signatures.

This CDR3 spans 21 amino acids. V shed 9 bases and J 8 bases; nucleotides not matched to a gene: 29. Germline lookup yields CDR1 SEHNR and CDR2 FQNEAQ (reference sequence). A single record per CDR3 protein comes from TCRdb applying MiXCR to the reads. The sample includes about 830,000 distinct CDR3 sequences, approximately 30% of them seen just once. The sequences come from cultured CD8+ T cells from PBMCs, collected from culture after CMV antigen stimulation. This receptor was identified in a human donor in good health (CMV status not recorded). Some clones in this sample may be carry-over from other donors' samples. J is TRBJ2-1 and V is TRBV7-9; 12 bases are shared with TRBD2. CDR3 bases: TGTGCCAGTCCGGGACTAGCGGGTCCCGCCAGAAACTCTGTTGATAGCGATGAGCAGTTCTTC. This gives the protein CASPGLAGPARNSVDSDEQFF.